The 15 T cell receptor beta chains below were found in one sample sequenced in a study of blood T cell repertoires in COVID-19. This table comes from immunoSEQ multiplex PCR, and its TCRdb copy is limited to in-frame clones, with some not included. In the table there are over 65,000 clones, under 90% of which are singletons. Sequencing used peripheral blood. Receptors originate from a woman in her forties with active or convalescent COVID-19.

The chain has TRBV19 and TRBJ1-6; D may be TRBD1 (6 bases). Trimming left V 1 base short and J 6 bases short, with 19 bases between. CDR1 and CDR2 (germline): LNHDA, SQIVND (reference sequence). This CDR3 region has 18 residues. The DNA of the CDR3 is TGTGCCAGTAGTATAGTAACCTTTGTGGCCAGGGGTAATTCACCCCTCCACTTT. It yields the protein CASSIVTFVARGNSPLHF.

The rearrangement uses TRBV29-1 and TRBJ2-7, with 9 bases matching TRBD1. The CDR3 runs 14 residues. J was trimmed by 4 bases and V by 3 bases; bases with no gene match: 7. The V gene's germline CDR1 is SQVTM and CDR2 ANQGSEA. Here the CDR3 DNA reads TGCAGCGTTGACACTCCGGGACAGGGATACGAGCAGTACTTC. Its translation is CSVDTPGQGYEQYF.

This clone appeared once. In nucleotides, the CDR3 is TGTGCCAGTAGCCACGCGGTTGGACAGACGATGAATAGCAATCAGCCCCAGCATTTT. Translating gives CASSHAVGQTMNSNQPQHF. The chain has TRBV19 and TRBJ1-5, with a tentative D call TRBD1 (6 bases). Between the trimmed V and J ends, which lost 6 bases and 0 bases, there was a span of 24 bases. Germline V gene sequence: CDR1 LNHDA, CDR2 SQIVND (reference sequence). This CDR3 is 19 amino acids long.

The chain has TRBV5-6 and TRBJ1-1; tentatively, D is TRBD1 (6 bases). The V gene lost 0 bases and the J gene lost 1 base, with 7 bases spanning the gap. The CDR3 is made up of 14 amino acids. CDR1 SGHDT and CDR2 YYEEEE come from the germline V gene. CDR3 DNA: TGTGCCAGCAGCTTGGGCAGGGGGAACACTGAAGCTTTCTTT. Its translation: CASSLGRGNTEAFF.

The rearrangement joins TRBV28 to TRBJ1-4, with TRBD1 identical over 8 bases. CDR1 is MDHEN, CDR2 SYDVKM, per germline. This CDR3 is built from 13 residues. The trim removed 2 bases at V and 8 bases at J, leaving 1 base unmatched. CDR3 region: CASSLHRGEKLFF. The CDR3 nucleotides read TGTGCCAGCAGTTTACACAGGGGGGAAAAACTGTTTTTT.

This chain links TRBV11-3 with TRBJ2-6, with TRBD1 identical over 7 bases. This CDR3 has 15 residues. Per germline, CDR1 SGHNT and CDR2 YENEEA. With 5 bases clipped from V and 2 bases from J, the junction kept 3 bases outside the gene matches. The CDR3, as DNA: TGTGCCAGCAGCCTAACAGGGGCTGGGGCCAACGTCCTGACTTTC. This translates into CASSLTGAGANVLTF.

This clone was picked up one time. The chain has TRBV7-9 and TRBJ2-3; a weak D match, TRBD2 (6 bases). The CDR3 runs to 14 residues. Germline V CDR1 and CDR2: SEHNR, FQNEAQ (reference sequence). Trimming stripped 5 bases from V and 2 bases from J, with 11 bases between. In DNA form, the CDR3 reads TGTGCCAGCAGCATCAGACTAGTCACAGATACGCAGTATTTT. The encoded protein is CASSIRLVTDTQYF.

J is TRBJ2-5 and V is TRBV18, with 9 bases identical to TRBD1. This CDR3 is 15 amino acids long. Germline-derived CDR1 and CDR2 are KGHSH and LQKENI. V lost 3 bases and J lost 4; bases outside the gene matches: 6. CDR3 in DNA: TGTGCCAGCTCACCCAAGGGACAGGGCGGAGAGACCCAGTACTTC. Translating gives CASSPKGQGGETQYF. The complete variable domain, with remaining parts taken from reference TRBV18 and TRBJ2-5, reads NAGVMQNPRHLVRRRGQEARLRCSPMKGHSHVYWYRQLPEEGLKFMVYLQKENIIDESGMPKERFSAEFPKEGPSILRIQQVVRGDSAAYFCASSPKGQGGETQYFGPGTRLLVL.

The chain couples TRBV5-1 to TRBJ2-3, with 7 nucleotides matching TRBD1. After removal of 4 bases from V and 0 bases from J, the junction contained 5 bases not matched to a gene. The length of the CDR3 is 15 residues. CDR1 and CDR2 (germline): SGHRS, YFSETQ. CDR3 nucleotides: TGCGCCAGCAGCAAAACAGGGGTCAGCACAGATACGCAGTATTTT. It translates to CASSKTGVSTDTQYF.

V usage is TRBV6-2 or TRBV6-3 and J usage is TRBJ2-7; 7 positions agree with TRBD1. Germline V CDR1 and CDR2: MNHEY, SVGEGT. The V and J ends lost 0 bases and 0 bases, in that order; junction bases with no gene match: 2. The CDR3 has 15 residues. CDR3 sequence: CASSYSSGGSYEQYF. The CDR3 nucleotides are TGTGCCAGCAGTTACTCGTCAGGGGGCTCCTACGAGCAGTACTTC.

V is TRBV6-5 and J is TRBJ1-1; D remains ambiguous. V was trimmed by 6 bases and J by 5 bases, leaving 13 bases between them. The CDR3 runs 13 residues. The V gene's germline CDR1 is MNHEY and CDR2 SVGAGI. In DNA form, the CDR3 reads TGTGCCAGCAGAACTAGGGTTGGAACTGAAGCTTTCTTT. It specifies CASRTRVGTEAFF.

The chain combines TRBV15 with TRBJ2-7; the match to TRBD2 covers 7 bases. This CDR3 has 14 residues. V trimming: 1 base; J trimming: 7 bases; junction bases outside the gene matches: 7. Germline lookup yields CDR1 LNHNV and CDR2 YYDKDF (reference sequence). In DNA, the CDR3 is TGTGCCACCAGCAGAGCGGGGGAGGGGTTAGAGCAGTACTTC. Amino acids: CATSRAGEGLEQYF.

V usage is TRBV6-5 and J usage is TRBJ2-3; 10 nucleotides match TRBD2. V lost 10 bases to trimming and J lost 5 bases; unmatched junction nucleotides: 12. The CDR3 totals 15 residues. CDR1 and CDR2 from the germline V gene are MNHEY and SVGAGI. CDR3 amino acids: CATSPLAGVLDTQYF. In nucleotides, the CDR3 is TGTGCCACCTCGCCCCTAGCGGGAGTTTTAGATACGCAGTATTTT.

This clone was seen only a few times. The chain has TRBV6-6 and TRBJ1-3; perhaps TRBD1 as D (5 bases). V lost 0 bases and J 3 bases, leaving 12 bases between the germline ends. CDR1 is MNHNY and CDR2 is SVGAGI in the germline V gene (reference sequence). The CDR3 covers 16 residues. CDR3 sequence: CASSYSMGLRGNTIYF. Written as DNA, the CDR3 is TGTGCCAGCAGTTACTCGATGGGGCTACGTGGAAACACCATATATTTT.

This sequence joins TRBV6-5 and TRBJ1-4; 7 bases map to TRBD1. Trimming at V came to 6 bases and at J to 4 bases, leaving 5 bases not matched to a gene. Germline CDR1 reads MNHEY; CDR2 reads SVGAGI. The CDR3 is 14 amino acids. The CDR3 DNA sequence: TGTGCCAGCAGCTTGGGACAGTTTAATGAAAAACTGTTTTTT. Its translation: CASSLGQFNEKLFF.